This TCR beta chain was profiled in a study of blood T cell repertoires in COVID-19 (dated by TCRdb to the early 2020s). Describing the broader study: The collaborator samples originated in the United States, Italy and Spain and spanned the acute and convalescent phases of COVID-19. A de-identified subject ID, COVID-19 status, age in years and sex were almost always included in the sample metadata. The repertoires were released in a freely available public database intended as a resource for research on the immune response to SARS-CoV-2. Subjects who had been exposed to COVID-19, were actively infected with it, or had recovered from it provided the deeply sampled blood TCRbeta repertoires that made up the dataset. The samples were drawn from the first 160 participants of the ongoing ImmuneRACE study and from some 1,300 subjects provided by 6 global collaborators. The material from the prospective study consisted of cDNA or gDNA derived from T cells, B-cell-depleted T cells, or PBMCs. Where available, HLA class I and class II types were obtained from metadata supplied by the sample provider rather than from assay-based typing.

Details on this clone: What this receptor recognizes is not known. Base qualities are missing; no much larger clone stands one base away.

TCRbeta CDR3 regions were amplified from genomic DNA by means of the immunoSEQ Assay, a bias-controlled multiplex PCR. Turning to the authors' computational methods: Nucleated cell counts per sample were estimated from amplification of reference gene primers within the assay. To quantify the absolute abundance of each unique TCRbeta CDR3 rearrangement, sequence reads were collapsed and filtered. For each sample, productive Simpson clonality was calculated by taking the square root of Simpson's diversity index across productive rearrangements. What TCRdb holds here is the immuneACCESS table cut down to in-frame rearrangements. Part of the clones is not present; checked against another copy, under half of the missing clones reflect an unresolved V gene, and the others are unexplained. V and J calls and clone size come straight from that table; D and trimming were deduced from the DNA. The sample contains approximately 300,000 clones, about 84% of them found a single time. Around 1.6% of the sample is in the top ten clones.

The research as a whole found: How much clinical and demographic metadata was included differed by source and by participant, and the metadata was provided uncurated.

Each collaborating institution followed its own protocols to collect whole blood in K2EDTA tubes. For TCRbeta analysis, collaborator samples were shipped as frozen whole blood, as isolated PBMCs, or as DNA extracted from either sample type. From its cysteine to its phenylalanine, the CDR3 spans 14 amino acids. Solely the CDR3 DNA is kept, with 42 bases framed from the first base. Reading the germline V gene gives CDR1 SNHLY and CDR2 FYNNEI. V loses 6 bases of germline sequence and J loses 6 bases, and the interval between the two ends is 14 bases. The sequenced sample consisted of peripheral blood. The sequence joins TRBV2 to TRBJ2-2; perhaps TRBD2 is the D gene, with 6 bases matching. This receptor was obtained from a woman between 50 and 59 years old with acute or convalescent COVID-19. The CDR3 here reads CASSPTRHAGELFF. The nucleotide sequence reads as follows: TGTGCCAGCAGCCCGACTAGACACGCCGGGGAGCTGTTTTTT.